This T cell receptor (beta chain) was observed in a study of blood T cell repertoires in COVID-19. As for the study in general: Sample material is recorded as cDNA or gDNA derived from T cells, B-cell-depleted T cells, or PBMCs.

Across about two dozen US areas, participants ranged in age from about 18 to 90 years. The recovered donors of Cohort 3 showed two negative PCRs, clearance, or symptom resolution. How the authors handled the data: Counts of nucleated cells, estimated from reference gene primer amplification, were obtained. Profiling relied on immunoSEQ multiplex PCR, and the TCRdb table lists in-frame clones only, not all of them. The V and J calls and clone size come from that table; D and trimming were worked out from the DNA. Among approximately 200,000 clones, roughly four fifths were seen once, and the ten largest hold around 1.8%. The CDR3 extends over 15 amino acids. Trimming took 3 bases from V and 0 from J; bases not matched to a gene: 4. CDR1 is KGHSH, CDR2 LQKENI, per germline.

Sequencing was done on a sample of PBMCs or T cells enriched from blood (not recorded which). The TCR originated in a man aged 55-75 years who had recovered from COVID-19. The chain links TRBV18 to TRBJ2-5; 7 bases are shared with TRBD2. The CDR3 coding sequence is TGTGCCAGCTCACCTCAGCGGGACTACCAAGAGACCCAGTACTTC. It translates to CASSPQRDYQETQYF.